This T cell receptor (beta chain) derives from a study of cytotoxic CD8 clonotypes in ibrutinib-treated CLL. Sequencing was performed with immunoSEQ multiplex PCR; in TCRdb, only in-frame clones are kept and a portion is missing. This sample has more than 200,000 clones, with 70% found just once. The starting material was PBMCs, obtained after 24 months of ibrutinib treatment. The sequence was collected from a human donor with chronic lymphocytic leukemia.

The CDR3 nucleotides are TGTGCCAGCAGGGTGGAACAGACCCAGTACTTC. It yields the protein CASRVEQTQYF. The genes are TRBV2 and TRBJ2-5; unclear D gene. Germline CDR1 reads SNHLY; CDR2 reads FYNNEI. The CDR3 contains 11 residues. The V and J ends lost 6 bases and 6 bases respectively, with 8 bases between them. Complete variable domain (other parts from reference TRBV2 and TRBJ2-5): EPEVTQTPSHQVTQMGQEVILRCVPISNHLYFYWYRQILGQKVEFLVSFYNNEISEKSEIFDDQFSVERPDGSNFTLKIRSTKLEDSAMYFCASRVEQTQYFGPGTRLLVL.